These T cell receptor beta chains were read from a single sample in a study of T cells in Graves' hyperthyroidism and ophthalmopathy. TCRdb processed the multiplex PCR reads anew with MiXCR; each CDR3 protein has one entry. Altogether some 250,000 distinct CDR3 sequences are present, roughly 15% being singletons, with the ten largest covering roughly 14%. Specimen: blood. The receptors derive from a woman aged 40 to 50 with Graves' hyperthyroidism that later progressed to Graves' ophthalmopathy. The CDR3 runs from the conserved cysteine through the conserved F or W. A D gene is named only where the DNA matches it firmly. Clone size is stated in some rows and not others, as once, few, many or a class when expanded.

abundance	v_gene	j_gene	d_gene	CDR3aa	CDR3nt
few	TRBV7-9	TRBJ1-2	TRBD1	CASSRGAGGINGYTF	TGTGCCAGCAGCCGTGGGGCAGGGGGCATCAATGGCTACACCTTC
many	TRBV11-2	TRBJ2-1	TRBD2	CASSLFGLAGGGYNEQFF	TGTGCCAGCAGCTTATTTGGGCTAGCGGGAGGGGGGTACAATGAGCAGTTCTTC
many	TRBV7-8	TRBJ2-7	NA	CASSLVPLAYEQYF	TGTGCCAGCAGCTTAGTACCCTTAGCCTACGAGCAGTACTTC
many	TRBV6-1	TRBJ1-6	NA	CASTLEDQGYSPLHF	TGTGCCAGCACCTTAGAGGATCAGGGCTATTCACCCCTCCACTTT
many	TRBV6-5	TRBJ2-7	NA	CASSYSLGEGYEQYF	TGTGCCAGCAGTTACTCTCTGGGGGAAGGGTACGAGCAGTACTTC
NA	TRBV2	TRBJ2-1	TRBD2	CASRGGLTPSRVF	TGTGCCAGCAGGGGGGGACTAACCCCCTCGCGGGTCTTC
NA	TRBV7-9	TRBJ1-3	TRBD1	CASSLVRGQGLRNTIYF	TGTGCCAGCAGCTTAGTACGTGGACAGGGGTTAAGAAACACCATATATTTT
NA	TRBV6-5	TRBJ2-7	NA	CASRYAKGLEQYF	TGTGCCAGCAGATATGCTAAGGGGCTCGAGCAGTACTTC
many	TRBV6-1	TRBJ2-5	NA	CATAGAGTQYF	TGTGCCACCGCAGGGGCGGGGACCCAGTACTTC
many	TRBV7-9	TRBJ1-4	NA	CASSLARSSKAANEKLFF	TGTGCCAGCAGCTTAGCAAGATCGTCCAAGGCAGCTAATGAAAAACTGTTTTTT
many	TRBV28	TRBJ2-7	TRBD2	CASSSSGGFPYYEQYF	TGTGCCAGCAGTTCCTCGGGGGGTTTCCCCTACTACGAGCAGTACTTC
many	TRBV12-3/TRBV12-4	TRBJ2-5	TRBD2	CASSTSAKTQYF	TGTGCCAGCAGTACTAGCGCTAAGACCCAGTACTTC
NA	TRBV7-8	TRBJ1-3	TRBD1	CAGSARTGQNTIYF	TGTGCCGGCAGCGCCCGGACAGGGCAGAACACCATATATTTT
few	TRBV11-2	TRBJ1-5	NA	CASSLSPDQPQHF	TGTGCCAGCAGCCTAAGTCCTGATCAGCCCCAGCATTTT
many	TRBV11-3	TRBJ2-6	TRBD1	CASSLGGRGLSGANVLTF	TGTGCCAGCAGCTTAGGTGGCAGGGGGCTCTCTGGGGCCAACGTCCTGACTTTC
many	TRBV9	TRBJ2-1	NA	CASSGNNEQFF	TGTGCCAGCAGCGGGAACAATGAGCAGTTCTTC
many	TRBV6-2/TRBV6-3	TRBJ2-7	NA	CASSYSRVQGQYF	TGTGCCAGCAGTTACAGCAGGGTTCAGGGGCAGTACTTC
few	TRBV27	TRBJ1-2	NA	CASSDLGWLGYTF	TGTGCCAGCAGTGATCTGGGTTGGTTGGGCTACACCTTC
many	TRBV20-1	TRBJ2-6	TRBD1	CSARVQGLGANVLTF	TGCAGTGCTAGGGTACAGGGGCTCGGGGCCAACGTCCTGACTTTC
NA	TRBV20-1	TRBJ1-5	NA	CSARKGQPGQPQHF	TGCAGTGCTAGAAAGGGCCAGCCAGGCCAGCCCCAGCATTTT
NA	TRBV5-6	TRBJ2-7	NA	CASSWAGRWEQYF	TGTGCCAGCAGCTGGGCGGGAAGGTGGGAGCAGTACTTC
medium-sized	TRBV2	TRBJ2-1	TRBD2	CASSEWTSGIYNEQFF	TGTGCCAGCAGTGAATGGACTAGCGGGATCTACAATGAGCAGTTCTTC
few	TRBV7-9	TRBJ1-5	NA	CASSFEGSNQPQHF	TGTGCCAGCAGCTTCGAGGGGAGCAATCAGCCCCAGCATTTT
many	TRBV3-1	TRBJ1-5	TRBD1	CASSPGTGSFQPQHF	TGTGCCAGCAGCCCCGGGACAGGGTCGTTTCAGCCCCAGCATTTT
many	TRBV20-1	TRBJ1-2	TRBD1	CSARDGTAYGYTF	TGCAGTGCTAGGGATGGGACAGCCTATGGCTACACCTTC
many	TRBV12-3/TRBV12-4	TRBJ2-2	TRBD1	CASSRLQGAVGELFF	TGTGCCAGCAGTCGGCTGCAGGGGGCAGTCGGGGAGCTGTTTTTT
few	TRBV20-1	TRBJ1-3	NA	CSARTQDTIYF	TGCAGTGCTAGGACTCAAGACACCATATATTTT
many	TRBV11-1	TRBJ2-3	TRBD2	CASTPGGRGTDTQYF	TGTGCCAGCACCCCGGGAGGGCGGGGCACAGATACGCAGTATTTT
many	TRBV30	TRBJ1-4	TRBD1	CAWSGASTGDRGEKLFF	TGTGCCTGGAGTGGAGCATCTACAGGGGATCGGGGTGAAAAACTGTTTTTT
many	TRBV6-1	TRBJ2-4	TRBD2	CASSSGLAVLPARAKNIQYF	TGTGCCAGCAGTTCGGGACTAGCGGTATTACCGGCACGAGCCAAAAACATTCAGTACTTC
many	TRBV27	TRBJ2-1	NA	CASSLSRLGDEQFF	TGTGCCAGCAGTTTATCGCGACTAGGGGATGAGCAGTTCTTC
few	TRBV5-1	TRBJ1-4	TRBD1	CASSPVTGMYEKLFF	TGCGCCAGCAGCCCCGTGACAGGGATGTATGAAAAACTGTTTTTT